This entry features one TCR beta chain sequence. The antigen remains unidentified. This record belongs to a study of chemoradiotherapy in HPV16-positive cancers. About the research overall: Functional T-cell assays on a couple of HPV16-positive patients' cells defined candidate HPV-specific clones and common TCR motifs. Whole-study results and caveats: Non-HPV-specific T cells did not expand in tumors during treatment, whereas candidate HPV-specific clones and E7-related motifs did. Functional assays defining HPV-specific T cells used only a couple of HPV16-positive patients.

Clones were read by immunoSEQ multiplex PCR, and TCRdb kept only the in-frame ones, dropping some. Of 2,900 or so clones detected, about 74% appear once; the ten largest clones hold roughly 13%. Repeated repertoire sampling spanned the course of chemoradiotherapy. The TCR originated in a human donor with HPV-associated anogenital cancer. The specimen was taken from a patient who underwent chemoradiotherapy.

This CDR3 reads CASSQVGTGSSLYGYTF. DNA for the CDR3: TGCGCCAGCAGCCAAGTAGGAACGGGGAGCTCCCTCTATGGCTACACCTTC. This chain joins TRBV4-1 and TRBJ1-2, with D unclear. This CDR3 has 17 amino acids. V lost 1 base to trimming and J lost 4 bases, with 19 bases between them. Germline V gene sequence: CDR1 MGHRA, CDR2 YSYEKL.